The present T cell receptor beta chain was sequenced within a study of T cells in Graves' hyperthyroidism and ophthalmopathy. Whole-study results and caveats: A model of 13 V-J pairs discriminated ophthalmopathy from stable hyperthyroidism. In validation, the model predicted ophthalmopathy. These predictions came a median roughly 6.5 months before onset.

This clonotype was seen a few times. The target antigen is unknown. Germline V gene lookup returns CDR1 SGHDT and CDR2 YYEEEE. The CDR3 consists of 14 residues. The ends were cut back, 0 bases at V and 6 bases at J, with 13 bases in the middle. Amplification yielded TCR beta CDR3 regions, with RNA transcripts as the source. HTBI primers were the set used in a first-round RT-PCR of the TCR CDR3. From the multiplex PCR reads, TCRdb called clonotypes with MiXCR, one entry per CDR3 protein. The data contain under 550,000 distinct CDR3 sequences, roughly 13% of them seen just once; the ten biggest clones take up roughly 4.8%.

Sample: blood. This receptor was identified in a woman aged 18-35 years with Graves' hyperthyroidism. The chain links TRBV5-6 to TRBJ2-7; the D gene is possibly TRBD1 (5 bases). CDR3 nucleotides: TGTGCCAGCAGCTTGGGGCAGGGCGGTAGCGAGCAGTACTTC. Protein product: CASSLGQGGSEQYF.